Sequencing of this T cell receptor (beta chain) was carried out in a study of cytomegalovirus exposure and HLA in healthy donors. Findings and limits, study-wide: An assumption of roughly uniform sequencing depth across donors underlay the presence/absence analyses. HLA restriction was apparent for most CMV-associated TCR beta chains in a later analysis. Several top significant clusters appeared, in a later analysis, to be linked to common viral pathogens.

PCR used 60 Vbeta primers and 13 Jbeta primers. Clones were read by immunoSEQ multiplex PCR, and TCRdb kept only the in-frame ones, dropping some. The sample has 200,000 to 250,000 clones, roughly 90% seen once. The ends lost 4 bases at V and 5 bases at J; junction bases unmatched: 9. Germline CDR1 SGHRS, CDR2 YFSETQ. CDR3 length: 16 amino acids. Note on this clone: The antigen is undetermined.

This TCR derives from a woman younger than 30 in good health and CMV-seronegative. The sequenced sample was PBMCs. The chain carries TRBV5-1 and TRBJ2-1; TRBD1 agrees at 10 bases. Here the CDR3 DNA reads TGCGCCAGCAGCCTGAACTTTGGACAGGGGGACAATGAGCAGTTCTTC. Amino acids: CASSLNFGQGDNEQFF.